This note documents a single TCR beta chain sequence. This record comes from a study of blood T cell repertoires in COVID-19. The CDR3 loop spans 15 amino acids. Trimming took 7 bases from V and 0 from J; bases not matched to a gene: 5. Germline-derived CDR1 and CDR2 are LNHDA and SQIVND (reference sequence). In the authors' methods: Researchers report that nucleated cell counts were estimated from reference gene primer amplification. Sequenced by immunoSEQ multiplex PCR; TCRdb stores in-frame clones only, minus some. The V and J calls and clone size are taken from that table; D and trimming were inferred from the DNA. The sample shows some 150,000 clones, around 80% of them seen only once. Which cohort a participant joined came from the clinical history participants gave. Cohort 3 donors were reported recovered after two negative PCRs, clearance, or symptom resolution.

V and J are TRBV19 and TRBJ2-1; 8 bases match TRBD2. The source is a man aged 45-60 years who had recovered from COVID-19. The sequenced sample consisted of PBMCs or T cells enriched from blood (not recorded which). The CDR3 DNA follows: TGTGCCAGTACGGTGACTAGCGCCTCCTACAATGAGCAGTTCTTC. This gives the protein CASTVTSASYNEQFF.